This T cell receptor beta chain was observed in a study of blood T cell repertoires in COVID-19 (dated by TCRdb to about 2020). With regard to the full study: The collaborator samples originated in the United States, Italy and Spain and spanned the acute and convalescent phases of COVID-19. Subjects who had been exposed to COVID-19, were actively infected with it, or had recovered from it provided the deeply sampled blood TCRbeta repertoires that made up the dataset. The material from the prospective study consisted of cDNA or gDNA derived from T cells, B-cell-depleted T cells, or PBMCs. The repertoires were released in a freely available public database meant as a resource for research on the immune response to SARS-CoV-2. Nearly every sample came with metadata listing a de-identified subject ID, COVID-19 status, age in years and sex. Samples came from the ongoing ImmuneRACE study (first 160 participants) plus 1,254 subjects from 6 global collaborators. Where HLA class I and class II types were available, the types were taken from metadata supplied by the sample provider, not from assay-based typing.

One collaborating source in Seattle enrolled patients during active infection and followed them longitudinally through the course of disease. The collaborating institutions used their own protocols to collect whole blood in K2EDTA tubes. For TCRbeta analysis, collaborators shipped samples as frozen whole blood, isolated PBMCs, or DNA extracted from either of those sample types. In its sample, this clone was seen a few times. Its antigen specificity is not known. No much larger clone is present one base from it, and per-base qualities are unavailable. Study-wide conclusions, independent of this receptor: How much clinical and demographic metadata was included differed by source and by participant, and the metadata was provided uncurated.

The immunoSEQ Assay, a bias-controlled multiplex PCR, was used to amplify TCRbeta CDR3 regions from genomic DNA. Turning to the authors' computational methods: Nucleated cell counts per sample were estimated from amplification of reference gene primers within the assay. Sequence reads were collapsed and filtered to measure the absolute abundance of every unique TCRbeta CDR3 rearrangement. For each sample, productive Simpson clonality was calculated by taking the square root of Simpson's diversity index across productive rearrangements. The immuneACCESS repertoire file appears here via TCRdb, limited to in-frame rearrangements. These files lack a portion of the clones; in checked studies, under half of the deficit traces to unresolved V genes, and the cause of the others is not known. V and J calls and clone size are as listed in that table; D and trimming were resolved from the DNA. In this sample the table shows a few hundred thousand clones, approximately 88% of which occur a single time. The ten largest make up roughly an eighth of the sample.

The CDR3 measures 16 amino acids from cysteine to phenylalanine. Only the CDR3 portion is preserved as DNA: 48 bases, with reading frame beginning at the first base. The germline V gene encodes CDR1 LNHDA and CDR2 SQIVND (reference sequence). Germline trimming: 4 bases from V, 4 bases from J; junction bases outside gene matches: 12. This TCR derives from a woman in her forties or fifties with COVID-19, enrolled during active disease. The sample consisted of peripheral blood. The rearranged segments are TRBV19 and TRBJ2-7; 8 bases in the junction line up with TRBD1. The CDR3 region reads CASSTRAAGGSYEQYF. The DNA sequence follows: TGTGCCAGTAGTACTCGCGCCGCAGGGGGCTCTTACGAGCAGTACTTC.